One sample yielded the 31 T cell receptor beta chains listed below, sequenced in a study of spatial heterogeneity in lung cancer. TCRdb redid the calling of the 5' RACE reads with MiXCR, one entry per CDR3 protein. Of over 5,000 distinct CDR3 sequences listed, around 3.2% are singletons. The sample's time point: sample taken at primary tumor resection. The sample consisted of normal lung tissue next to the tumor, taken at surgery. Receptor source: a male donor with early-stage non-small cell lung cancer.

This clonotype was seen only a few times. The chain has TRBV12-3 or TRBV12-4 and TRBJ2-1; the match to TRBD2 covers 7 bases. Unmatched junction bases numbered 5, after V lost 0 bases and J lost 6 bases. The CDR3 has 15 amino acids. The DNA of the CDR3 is TGTGCCAGCAGTTTAGCGAGCGGGACCTGCAATGAGCAGTTCTTC. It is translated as CASSLASGTCNEQFF.

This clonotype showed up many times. CDR3 DNA: TGTGCCAGCAGCCAGGACAGGGGCGCCATCAACTTCTACGAGCAGTACGTC. Translation: CASSQDRGAINFYEQYV. The V gene is TRBV14, the J gene TRBJ2-7, with 9 bases that match TRBD1. CDR1 SGHDN and CDR2 FVKESK come from the germline V gene. This CDR3 is 17 amino acids long. V was clipped by 3 bases and J by 3 bases; unmatched bases: 12.

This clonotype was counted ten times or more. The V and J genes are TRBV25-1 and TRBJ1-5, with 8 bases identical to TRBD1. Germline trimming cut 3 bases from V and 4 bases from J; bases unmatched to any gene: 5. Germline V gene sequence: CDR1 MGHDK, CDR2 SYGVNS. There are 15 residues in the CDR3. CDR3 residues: CASSDRGLGNQPQHF. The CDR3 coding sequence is TGTGCCAGCAGTGACAGGGGGCTTGGGAATCAGCCCCAGCATTTT.

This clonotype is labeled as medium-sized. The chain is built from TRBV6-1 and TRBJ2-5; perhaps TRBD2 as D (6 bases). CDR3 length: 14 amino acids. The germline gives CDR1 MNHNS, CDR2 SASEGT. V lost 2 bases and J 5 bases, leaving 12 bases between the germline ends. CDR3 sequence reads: CASSELQAGETQYF. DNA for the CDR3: TGTGCCAGCAGTGAATTACAGGCGGGGGAGACCCAGTACTTC.

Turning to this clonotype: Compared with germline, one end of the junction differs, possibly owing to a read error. The CDR3 DNA follows: TGCGTCAGCAGCTTGGAGGAATCTGGAAACACCATATATTTT. Its translation: CVSSLEESGNTIYF. The chain is built from TRBV5-1 and TRBJ1-3; D uncertain. The CDR3 is 14 residues long. Germline CDR1 reads SGHRS; CDR2 reads YFSETQ.

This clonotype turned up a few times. The CDR3 is CASGGRGSLTDTQYF. For the CDR3, the DNA is TGTGCCAGCGGCGGGCGGGGTTCCCTCACAGATACGCAGTATTTT. V usage is TRBV7-2 and J usage is TRBJ2-3, with D possibly being TRBD2 (6 bases). Per germline, CDR1 SGHTA and CDR2 FQGNSA. Trimming left V 8 bases short and J 2 bases short, with 17 bases between. The CDR3 length is 15 residues.

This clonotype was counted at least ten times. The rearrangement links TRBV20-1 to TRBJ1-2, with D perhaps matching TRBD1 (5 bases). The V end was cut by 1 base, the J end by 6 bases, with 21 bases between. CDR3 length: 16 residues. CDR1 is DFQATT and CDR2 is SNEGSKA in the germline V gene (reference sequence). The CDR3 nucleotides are TGCAGTGCTAGAGGAGGGAGCGATTTTCTAGGGGATGGCTACACCTTC. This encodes CSARGGSDFLGDGYTF.

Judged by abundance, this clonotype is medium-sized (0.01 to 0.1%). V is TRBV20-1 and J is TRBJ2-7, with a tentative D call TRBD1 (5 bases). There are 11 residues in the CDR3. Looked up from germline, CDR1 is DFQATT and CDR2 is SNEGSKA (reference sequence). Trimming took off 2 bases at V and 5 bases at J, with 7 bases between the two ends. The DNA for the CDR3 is TGCAGTGCTAGAAAGGGGAACGAGCAGTACTTC. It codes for CSARKGNEQYF.

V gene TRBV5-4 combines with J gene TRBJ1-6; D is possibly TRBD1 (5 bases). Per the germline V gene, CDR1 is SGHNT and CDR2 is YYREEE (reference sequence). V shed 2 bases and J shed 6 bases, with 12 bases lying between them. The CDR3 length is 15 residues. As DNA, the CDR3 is TGTGCCAGCAGCTTCGGGGGTCTTCGTAATTCACCCCTCCACTTT. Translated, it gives CASSFGGLRNSPLHF.

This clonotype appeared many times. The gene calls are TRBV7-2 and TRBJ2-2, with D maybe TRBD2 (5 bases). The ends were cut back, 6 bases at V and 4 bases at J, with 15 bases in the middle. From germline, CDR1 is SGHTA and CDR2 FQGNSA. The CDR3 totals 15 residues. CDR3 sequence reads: CASRAGSGFTGELFF. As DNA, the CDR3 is TGTGCCAGCAGAGCTGGCAGCGGATTCACCGGGGAGCTGTTTTTT.

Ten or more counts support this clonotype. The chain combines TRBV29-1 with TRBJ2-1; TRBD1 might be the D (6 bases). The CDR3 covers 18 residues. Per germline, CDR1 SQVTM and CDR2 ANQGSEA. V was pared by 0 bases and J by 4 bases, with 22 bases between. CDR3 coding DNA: TGCAGCGTTGAAGAACGTAAGGAGCAGGGGATAGTTTACAATGAGCAGTTCTTC. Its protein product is CSVEERKEQGIVYNEQFF.

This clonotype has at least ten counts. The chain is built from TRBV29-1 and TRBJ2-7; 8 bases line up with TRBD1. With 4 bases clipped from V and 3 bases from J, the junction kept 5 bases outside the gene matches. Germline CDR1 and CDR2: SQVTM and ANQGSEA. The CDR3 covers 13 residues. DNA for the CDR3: TGCAGCGTTGGGGGACAGGAGTGCTACGAGCAGTACTTC. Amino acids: CSVGGQECYEQYF.

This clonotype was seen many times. As DNA, the CDR3 is TGTGCCAGCAGCTTAGGCGTCGGCAGGGCATCAGATACGCAGTATTTT. This sequence encodes CASSLGVGRASDTQYF. J is TRBJ2-3 and V is TRBV7-9, with TRBD1 as a possible D gene (5 bases). V lost 1 base and J 4 bases, leaving 15 bases between the germline ends. Per the germline V gene, CDR1 is SEHNR and CDR2 is FQNEAQ (reference sequence). This CDR3 region has 16 residues.

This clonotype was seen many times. The DNA for the CDR3 is TGTGCCAGTAGTAAAGCGGGGGCGATGAACACTGAAGCTTTCTTT. Translation gives CASSKAGAMNTEAFF. V usage is TRBV19 and J usage is TRBJ1-1; weak D call: TRBD1 (6 bases). There are 15 residues in the CDR3. Between the trimmed V and J ends, which lost 4 bases and 0 bases, there was a span of 12 bases. Germline V gene lookup returns CDR1 LNHDA and CDR2 SQIVND (reference sequence).

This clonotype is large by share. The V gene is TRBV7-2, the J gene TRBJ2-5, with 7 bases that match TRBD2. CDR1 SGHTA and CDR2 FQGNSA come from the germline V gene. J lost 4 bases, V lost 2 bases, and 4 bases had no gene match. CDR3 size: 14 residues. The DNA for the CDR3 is TGTGCCAGCAGCTTAATGGGAGGGGCAGAGACCCAGTACTTC. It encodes CASSLMGGAETQYF.

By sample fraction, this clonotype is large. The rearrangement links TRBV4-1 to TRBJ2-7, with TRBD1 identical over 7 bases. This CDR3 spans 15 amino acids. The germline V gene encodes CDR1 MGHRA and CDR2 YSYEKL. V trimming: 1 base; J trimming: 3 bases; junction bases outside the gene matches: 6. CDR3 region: CASSQAAGGIYEQYV. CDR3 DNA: TGCGCCAGCAGCCAAGCGGCAGGGGGTATCTACGAGCAGTACGTC.

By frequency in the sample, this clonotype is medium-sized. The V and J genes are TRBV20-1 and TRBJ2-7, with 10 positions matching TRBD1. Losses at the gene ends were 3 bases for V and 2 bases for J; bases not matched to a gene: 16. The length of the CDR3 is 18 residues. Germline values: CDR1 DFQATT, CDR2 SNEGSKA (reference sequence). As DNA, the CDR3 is TGCAGTGCTAGGTTTGGGACAGGGGTACAAACCAGCCCCTACGAGCAGTACTTC. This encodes CSARFGTGVQTSPYEQYF.

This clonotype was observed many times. The CDR3 DNA reads TGTGCCTGGAGTGGACTAGCCCCTTCGGGCCGCACGCAGTATTTT. Translated, it gives CAWSGLAPSGRTQYF. The chain recombines TRBV30 with TRBJ2-3; 7 bases fit TRBD2. This CDR3 is 15 amino acids long. Germline CDR1 GTSNPN, CDR2 SVGIG (reference sequence). J gave up 9 bases and V 1 base, and 13 bases lay outside the gene matches.

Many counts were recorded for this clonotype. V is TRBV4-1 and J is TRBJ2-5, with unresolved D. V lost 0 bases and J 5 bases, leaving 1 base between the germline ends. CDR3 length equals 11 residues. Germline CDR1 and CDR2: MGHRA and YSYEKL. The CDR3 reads CASSQEETQYF. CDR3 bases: TGCGCCAGCAGCCAAGAGGAGACCCAGTACTTC.

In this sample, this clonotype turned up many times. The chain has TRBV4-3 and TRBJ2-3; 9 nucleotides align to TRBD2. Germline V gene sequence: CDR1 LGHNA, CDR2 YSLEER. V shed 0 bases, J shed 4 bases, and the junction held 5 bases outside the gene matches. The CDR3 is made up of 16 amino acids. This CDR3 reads CASSQEGQRGADTQYF. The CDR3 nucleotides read TGCGCCAGCAGCCAAGAGGGTCAGCGGGGGGCAGATACGCAGTATTTT.

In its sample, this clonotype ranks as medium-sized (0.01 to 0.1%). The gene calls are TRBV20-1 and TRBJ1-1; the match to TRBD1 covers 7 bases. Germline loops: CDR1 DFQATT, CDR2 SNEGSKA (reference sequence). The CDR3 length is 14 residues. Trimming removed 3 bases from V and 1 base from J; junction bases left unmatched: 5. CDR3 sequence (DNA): TGCAGTGCTAGCCCCTGGACAGGGAACACTGAAGCTTTCTTT. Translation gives CSASPWTGNTEAFF.

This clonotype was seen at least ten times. The CDR3 coding sequence is TGTGCCAGCGGAACTAGCGGGAGAAGTACAGATACGCAGTATTTT. Translated: CASGTSGRSTDTQYF. The chain combines TRBV3-1 with TRBJ2-3, with 11 bases matching TRBD2. Germline values: CDR1 LGHDT, CDR2 YNNKEL (reference sequence). CDR3 length: 15 residues. Germline trimming cut 8 bases from V and 3 bases from J; bases unmatched to any gene: 7.

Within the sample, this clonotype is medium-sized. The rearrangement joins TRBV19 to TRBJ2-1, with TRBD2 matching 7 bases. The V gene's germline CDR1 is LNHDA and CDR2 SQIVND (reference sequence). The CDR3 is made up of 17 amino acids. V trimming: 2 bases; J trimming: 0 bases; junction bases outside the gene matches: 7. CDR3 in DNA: TGTGCCAGTAGTATATTGGCTAGCGGTAGCTCCTACAATGAGCAGTTCTTC. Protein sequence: CASSILASGSSYNEQFF.

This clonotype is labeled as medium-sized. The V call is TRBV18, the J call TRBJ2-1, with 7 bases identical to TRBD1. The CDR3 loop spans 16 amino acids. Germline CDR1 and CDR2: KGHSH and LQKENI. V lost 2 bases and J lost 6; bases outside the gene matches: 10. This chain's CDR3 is CASSPVGQGVLNEQFF. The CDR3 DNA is TGTGCCAGCTCACCAGTGGGTCAGGGGGTTCTCAATGAGCAGTTCTTC.

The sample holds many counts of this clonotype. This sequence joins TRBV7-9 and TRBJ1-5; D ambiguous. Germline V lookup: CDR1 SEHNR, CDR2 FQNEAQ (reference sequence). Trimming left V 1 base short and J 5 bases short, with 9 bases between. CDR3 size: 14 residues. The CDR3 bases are TGTGCCAGCAGCTTAGACGTCGGGGATCAGCCCCAGCATTTT. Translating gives CASSLDVGDQPQHF.

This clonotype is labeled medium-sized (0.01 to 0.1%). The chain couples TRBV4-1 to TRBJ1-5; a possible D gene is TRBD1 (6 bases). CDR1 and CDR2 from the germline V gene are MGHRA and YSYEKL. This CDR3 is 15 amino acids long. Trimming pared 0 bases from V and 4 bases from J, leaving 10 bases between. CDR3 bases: TGCGCCAGCAGCCAAGATGAACAGGGAAATCAGCCCCAGCATTTT. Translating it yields CASSQDEQGNQPQHF.

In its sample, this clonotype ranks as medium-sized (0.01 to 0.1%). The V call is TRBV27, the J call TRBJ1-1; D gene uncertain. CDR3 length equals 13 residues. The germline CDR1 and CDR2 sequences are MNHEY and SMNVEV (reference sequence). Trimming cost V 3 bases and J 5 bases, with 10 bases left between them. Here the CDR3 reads CASSFYAGTEAFF. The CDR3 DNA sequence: TGTGCCAGCAGTTTCTACGCGGGTACTGAAGCTTTCTTT.

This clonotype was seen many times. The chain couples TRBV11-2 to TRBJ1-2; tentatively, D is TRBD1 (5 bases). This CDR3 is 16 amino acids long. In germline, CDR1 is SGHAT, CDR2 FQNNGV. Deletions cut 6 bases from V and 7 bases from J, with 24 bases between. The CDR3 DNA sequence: TGTGCCAGCAGTAAATTTCAGGGCGCCTTGCCGGGTGGCTACACCTTC. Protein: CASSKFQGALPGGYTF.

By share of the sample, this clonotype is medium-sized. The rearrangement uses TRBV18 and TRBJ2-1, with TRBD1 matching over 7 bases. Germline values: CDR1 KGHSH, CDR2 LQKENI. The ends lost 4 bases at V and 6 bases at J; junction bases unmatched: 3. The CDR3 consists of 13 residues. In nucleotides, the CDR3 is TGTGCCAGCTCACGGACAGGTTCCAATGAGCAGTTCTTC. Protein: CASSRTGSNEQFF.

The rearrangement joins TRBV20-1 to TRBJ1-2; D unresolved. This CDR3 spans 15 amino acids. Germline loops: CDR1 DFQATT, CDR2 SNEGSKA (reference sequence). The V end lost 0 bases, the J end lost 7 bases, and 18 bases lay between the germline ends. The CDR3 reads CSARDHLTDGGGYTF. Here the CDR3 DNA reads TGCAGTGCTAGAGATCACCTCACTGACGGAGGTGGCTACACCTTC.

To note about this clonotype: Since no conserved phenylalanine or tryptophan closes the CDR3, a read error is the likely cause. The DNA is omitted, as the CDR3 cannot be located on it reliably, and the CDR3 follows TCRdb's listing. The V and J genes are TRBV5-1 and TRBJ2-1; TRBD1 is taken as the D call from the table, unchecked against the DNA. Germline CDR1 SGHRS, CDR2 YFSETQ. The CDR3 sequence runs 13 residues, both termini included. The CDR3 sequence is CASSGAQGNEQCG.